This TCR beta chain stems from a study of prognosis after radiotherapy for stage I lung cancer. As for the study in general: Patients received stereotactic body radiotherapy alone, with no concurrent therapy.

Amplification of the TCR beta CDR3 (from genomic DNA) was done by two-round multiplex PCR. Each TRBV and TRBJ gene had its own primer in the first PCR round. MiXCR, applied by TCRdb to the multiplex PCR reads, yields one record per CDR3 protein. The data show roughly 25,000 distinct CDR3 sequences, 30% to 45% seen once. Germline-derived CDR1 and CDR2 are MNHNS and SASEGT. The CDR3 covers 16 residues. Germline trimming cut 5 bases from V and 4 bases from J; bases unmatched to any gene: 8. Peripheral blood, in approximately 6.4-milliliter volumes, was drawn at each of two time points. The chain uses TRBV6-1 and TRBJ1-2; TRBD1 agrees at 12 bases. The source of this sequence is a donor over 45 with non-small cell lung cancer. Sequenced material: PBMCs, taken before or after stereotactic body radiation therapy (not recorded which). The CDR3 DNA reads TGTGCCAGCAGTATCAGGGGGACAGGGGGCACCTATGGCTACACCTTC. Its protein product is CASSIRGTGGTYGYTF.